This record looks at one T cell receptor beta chain sequence and its context. The data are from a study of blood T cell repertoires in COVID-19. On the study more broadly: In each case, the material was cDNA or gDNA derived from T cells, B-cell-depleted T cells, or PBMCs.

As handled by the study authors: Estimation of nucleated cell counts was performed using reference gene primer amplification. Clones were read by immunoSEQ multiplex PCR, and TCRdb kept only the in-frame ones, dropping some. The DNA gave D and trimming, while V, J and clone size come from that table. The table records about 120,000 clones, over 65% of them present only once. Trimming removed 6 bases from V and 6 bases from J, with 9 bases in between. In germline, CDR1 is LGHNT, CDR2 FRNRAP. This CDR3 has 12 amino acids. J is TRBJ2-1 and V is TRBV12-5; D is unresolved. The sample taken for sequencing was peripheral blood. This sequence originates from a man under 40 with acute or convalescent COVID-19. The DNA for the CDR3 is TGTGCTAGTGGCCCTGGCGGCAATGAGCAGTTCTTC. Translating it yields CASGPGGNEQFF.